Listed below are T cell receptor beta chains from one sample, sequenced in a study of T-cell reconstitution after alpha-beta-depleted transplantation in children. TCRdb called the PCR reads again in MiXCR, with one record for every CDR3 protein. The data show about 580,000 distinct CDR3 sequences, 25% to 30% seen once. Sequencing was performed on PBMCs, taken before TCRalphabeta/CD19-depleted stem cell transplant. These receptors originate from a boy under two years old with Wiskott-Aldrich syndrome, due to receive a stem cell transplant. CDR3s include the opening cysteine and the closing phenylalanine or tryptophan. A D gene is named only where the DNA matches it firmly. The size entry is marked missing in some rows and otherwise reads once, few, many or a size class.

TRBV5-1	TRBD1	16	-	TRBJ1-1	CASSFRTGGSNTEAFF	TGCGCCAGCAGCTTCCGGACAGGGGGCTCGAACACTGAAGCTTTCTTT
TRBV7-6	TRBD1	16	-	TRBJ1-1	CASSLWGQGANTEAFF	TGTGCCAGCAGCCTATGGGGACAGGGGGCGAACACTGAAGCTTTCTTT
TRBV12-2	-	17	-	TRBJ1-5	CASRLGEDRVSNQPQHF	TGTGCAAGTCGCTTAGGGGAAGACAGGGTTAGCAATCAGCCCCAGCATTTT
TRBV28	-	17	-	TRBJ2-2	CASSLIGQTANTGELFF	TGTGCCAGCAGTTTAATCGGACAGACGGCGAACACCGGGGAGCTGTTTTTT
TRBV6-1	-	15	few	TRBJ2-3	CASSPGGSGADTQYF	TGTGCCAGCAGTCCCGGAGGGAGTGGAGCAGATACGCAGTATTTT
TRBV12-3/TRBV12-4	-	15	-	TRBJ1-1	CASTDPTKGNTEAFF	TGTGCCAGCACCGATCCCACTAAGGGTAACACTGAAGCTTTCTTT
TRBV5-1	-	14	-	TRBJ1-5	CASGGALLNQPQHF	TGCGCCAGCGGCGGGGCGTTGCTCAATCAGCCCCAGCATTTT
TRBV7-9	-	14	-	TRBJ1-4	CASSLGGNYEKLFF	TGTGCCAGCAGCTTAGGAGGGAATTATGAAAAACTGTTTTTT
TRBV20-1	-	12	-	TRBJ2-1	CSARGGPLEQFF	TGCAGTGCTAGGGGGGGGCCTTTAGAGCAGTTCTTC
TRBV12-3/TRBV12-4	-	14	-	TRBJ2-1	CASSLGTAVDEQFF	TGTGCCAGCAGTTTAGGGACAGCGGTGGATGAGCAGTTCTTC
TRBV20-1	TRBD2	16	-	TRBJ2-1	CSATTPLAGIYNEQFF	TGCAGTGCTACCACCCCACTAGCGGGAATCTACAATGAGCAGTTCTTC
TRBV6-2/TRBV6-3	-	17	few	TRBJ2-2	CASSYPGVRANTGELFF	TGTGCCAGCAGTTACCCAGGGGTGCGGGCGAACACCGGGGAGCTGTTTTTT
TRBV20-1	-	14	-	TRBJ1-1	CSARDDGGGPEAFF	TGCAGTGCTAGAGATGATGGGGGAGGCCCTGAAGCTTTCTTT
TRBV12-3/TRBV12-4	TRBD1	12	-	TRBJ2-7	CASVQETGEQYF	TGTGCCAGTGTACAGGAGACAGGGGAGCAGTACTTC
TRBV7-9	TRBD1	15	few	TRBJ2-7	CASSLVQGARYEQYF	TGTGCCAGCAGCTTAGTCCAGGGGGCACGGTACGAGCAGTACTTC
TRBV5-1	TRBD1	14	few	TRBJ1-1	CASSPDRANTEAFF	TGCGCCAGCAGCCCGGACAGGGCGAACACTGAAGCTTTCTTT
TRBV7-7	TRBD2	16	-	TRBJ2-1	CASSLLLAGTYNEQFF	TGTGCCAGCAGCTTATTACTAGCGGGGACCTACAATGAGCAGTTCTTC
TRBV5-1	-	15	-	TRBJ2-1	CASSLGIPRNNEQFF	TGCGCCAGCAGCTTGGGCATCCCTCGTAACAATGAGCAGTTCTTC
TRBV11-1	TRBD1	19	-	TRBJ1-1	CASSQTGGRTLYMNTEAFF	TGTGCCAGCAGCCAGACAGGGGGCCGGACGCTATACATGAACACTGAAGCTTTCTTT
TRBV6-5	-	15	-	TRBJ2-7	CASSYLSGSSYEQYF	TGTGCCAGCAGTTACCTGTCGGGGTCGTCATACGAGCAGTACTTC
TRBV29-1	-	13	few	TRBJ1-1	CSVEGQGTHDAFF	TGCAGCGTTGAGGGCCAGGGGACCCATGACGCTTTCTTT
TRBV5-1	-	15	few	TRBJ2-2	CASSLRGRDTGELFF	TGCGCCAGCAGCTTGAGGGGGAGGGACACCGGGGAGCTGTTTTTT
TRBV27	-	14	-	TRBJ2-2	CASSPLGDTGELFF	TGTGCCAGCAGTCCCCTAGGGGACACCGGGGAGCTGTTTTTT
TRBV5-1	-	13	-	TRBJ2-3	CASSYKVPDTQYF	TGCGCCAGCAGCTATAAAGTGCCAGATACGCAGTATTTT
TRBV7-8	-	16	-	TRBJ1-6	CASSFPATTYNSPLHF	TGTGCCAGCAGCTTTCCAGCCACAACCTATAATTCACCCCTCCACTTT
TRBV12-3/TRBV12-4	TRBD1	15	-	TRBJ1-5	CASRFGTVPYQPQHF	TGTGCCAGCAGGTTCGGGACAGTTCCTTATCAGCCCCAGCATTTT
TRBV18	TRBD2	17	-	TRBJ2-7	CASSPPSSLAGTYEQYF	TGTGCCAGCTCACCACCTTCATCGCTAGCGGGTACCTACGAGCAGTACTTC
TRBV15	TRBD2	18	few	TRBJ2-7	CATSRDWGGLAGSYEQYF	TGTGCCACCAGCAGAGATTGGGGGGGACTAGCGGGCAGTTACGAGCAGTACTTC
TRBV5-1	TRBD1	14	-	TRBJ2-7	CASSEPGGVYEQYF	TGCGCCAGCAGCGAGCCAGGGGGAGTATACGAGCAGTACTTC
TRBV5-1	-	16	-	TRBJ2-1	CASSLISDSRYNEQFF	TGCGCCAGCAGCTTGATCTCGGACAGCCGATACAATGAGCAGTTCTTC
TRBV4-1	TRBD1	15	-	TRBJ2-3	CASSQPTGAVDTQYF	TGCGCCAGCAGCCAACCGACAGGGGCTGTAGATACGCAGTATTTT
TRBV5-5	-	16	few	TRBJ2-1	CASSPVTGSSYNEQFF	TGTGCCAGCAGCCCCGTCACCGGTAGCTCCTACAATGAGCAGTTCTTC
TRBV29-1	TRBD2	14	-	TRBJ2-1	CSATGGLSYNEQFF	TGCAGCGCGACGGGGGGACTCTCCTACAATGAGCAGTTCTTC
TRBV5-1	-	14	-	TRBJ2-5	CASSLAGYLETQYF	TGCGCCAGCAGCTTGGCCGGTTATTTGGAGACCCAGTACTTC
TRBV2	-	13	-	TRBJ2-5	CASSFITEETQYF	TGTGCCAGCAGTTTTATTACCGAGGAGACCCAGTACTTC
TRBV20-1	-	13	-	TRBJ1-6	CSARQGIYSPLHF	TGCAGTGCCCGGCAGGGAATTTATTCACCCCTCCACTTT
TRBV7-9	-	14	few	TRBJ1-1	CASSPKDANTEAFF	TGTGCCAGCAGCCCCAAGGACGCGAACACTGAAGCTTTCTTT
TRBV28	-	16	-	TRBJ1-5	CASSLQSTGHGQPQHF	TGTGCCAGCAGTTTACAATCGACAGGTCATGGTCAGCCCCAGCATTTT
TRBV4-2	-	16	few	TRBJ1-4	CASSQLTGLRDGKLFF	TGTGCCAGCAGCCAATTAACCGGGCTCAGGGACGGAAAACTGTTTTTT